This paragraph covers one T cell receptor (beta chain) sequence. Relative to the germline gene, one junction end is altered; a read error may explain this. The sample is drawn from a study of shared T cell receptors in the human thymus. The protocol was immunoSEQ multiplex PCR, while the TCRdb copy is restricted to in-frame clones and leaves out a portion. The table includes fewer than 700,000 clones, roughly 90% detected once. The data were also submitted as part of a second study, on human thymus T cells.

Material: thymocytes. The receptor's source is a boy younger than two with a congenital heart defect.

DNA of the CDR3: TGCGCCAGCAGCCACCCGCAGGGGCCCAGGGACTTC. Translated: CASSHPQGPRDF. The gene calls are TRBV5-1 and TRBJ2-7; tentative D call: TRBD1 (6 bases). The germline V gene has CDR1 SGHRS and CDR2 YFSETQ. There are 12 residues in the CDR3. Together with reference TRBV5-1 and TRBJ2-7, the CDR3 gives the full variable domain: KAGVTQTPRYLIKTRGQQVTLSCSPISGHRSVSWYQQTPGQGLQFLFEYFSETQRNKGNFPGRFSGRQFSNSRSEMNVSTLELGDSALYLCASSHPQGPRDFGPGTRLTVT.